This is a list of T cell receptor beta chains from one sample in a study of neurological immune-mediated disorders. MiXCR was run by TCRdb on the 5' RACE reads, yielding one entry per CDR3 protein. The sample holds 55,000 to 70,000 distinct CDR3 sequences; 9.5% to 12% are singletons and the top ten take around 6.7%. Sequences were obtained from PBMCs. These TCRs come from a male donor with HTLV-1-associated myelopathy (HAM/TSP). Both conserved end residues are part of each CDR3. D genes are given only for firm matches. Part of the rows lack a size; the others show once, few, many or a class for expanded clones.

D gene	clone size	V gene	J gene	CDR3 length	CDR3 DNA	CDR3 protein
TRBD2	many	TRBV5-1	TRBJ2-7	18	TGCGCCAGCAGCTTAATTTCTAGTGGGACTAGCGGGGGCTACGAGCAGTACTTC	CASSLISSGTSGGYEQYF
-	many	TRBV9	TRBJ1-3	13	TGTGCCAGCAGCGTAGAACCAGGAAACACCATATATTTT	CASSVEPGNTIYF
-	many	TRBV6-2/TRBV6-3	TRBJ1-5	15	TGTGCCAGCAGTGACTCGGACGGGTACAATCAGCCCCAGCATTTT	CASSDSDGYNQPQHF
-	-	TRBV9	TRBJ2-5	13	TGTGCCAGCAGCGTACAGGGGGGGGAGACCCAGTACTTC	CASSVQGGETQYF
-	many	TRBV6-1	TRBJ1-1	13	TGTGCCAGCAGCCAGGGACCTATCGCAGACGCTTTCTTT	CASSQGPIADAFF
-	many	TRBV5-1	TRBJ2-1	13	TGCGCCAGCAGCTTGGACGCATATCTAGAGCAGTTCTTC	CASSLDAYLEQFF
-	many	TRBV7-9	TRBJ2-5	13	TGTGCCAGCAGCCCTAGAAGCCAAGAGACCCAGTACTTC	CASSPRSQETQYF
-	medium-sized	TRBV6-5	TRBJ1-5	15	TGTGCCAGCAGATCCTTAGACAAAGAGTACCAGCCCCAGCATTTT	CASRSLDKEYQPQHF
TRBD2	many	TRBV9	TRBJ2-1	15	TGTGCCAGCAGCGTAGTACTAGCGGGGGGCGAAGAGCAGTTCTTC	CASSVVLAGGEEQFF
TRBD1	many	TRBV7-6	TRBJ2-5	15	TGTGCCAGCAGCCCCACAGGGGTAAACCAAGAGACCCAGTACTTC	CASSPTGVNQETQYF
-	many	TRBV6-6	TRBJ1-1	13	TGTGCCAGCAGTGACCCACAGGGTAATGTGGCTTTCTTT	CASSDPQGNVAFF
-	many	TRBV20-1	TRBJ1-5	15	TGCAGTGGGGGGGGGACCCCCTCCGGGGGTCAGCCCCAGCATTTT	CSGGGTPSGGQPQHF
-	many	TRBV7-9	TRBJ1-5	17	TGTGCCAGCAGCTTAGCGACAGGCCTCGAGAGCAATCAGCCCCAGCATTTT	CASSLATGLESNQPQHF
-	many	TRBV12-3/TRBV12-4	TRBJ2-5	13	TGTGCCAGCAGTTTCACAGGCCAAGAGACCCAGTACTTC	CASSFTGQETQYF
TRBD1	many	TRBV6-5	TRBJ1-2	14	TGTGCCAGCAGTTACTCGCAGGGGGCGAGTGGCTACACCTTC	CASSYSQGASGYTF
-	many	TRBV5-1	TRBJ1-2	15	TGCGCCAGCAGCTTGGTTTCAGGGGCTAACTATGGCTACACCTTC	CASSLVSGANYGYTF
-	many	TRBV28	TRBJ2-7	14	TGTGCCAGCCGTAACGGGGGGACAAGCTACGAGCAGTACTTC	CASRNGGTSYEQYF
-	many	TRBV6-5	TRBJ1-1	12	TGTGCCAGCAGTCTACCCTTCTCGGAAGCTTTCTTT	CASSLPFSEAFF
TRBD1	many	TRBV5-1	TRBJ1-2	14	TGCGCCAGCAGCTTGGGGGGACAGTCGAATGGCTACACCTTC	CASSLGGQSNGYTF
-	medium-sized	TRBV20-1	TRBJ2-7	12	TGCAGTGCTAGAATACTAATCCACGAGCAGTACTTC	CSARILIHEQYF
-	many	TRBV12-3/TRBV12-4	TRBJ1-5	13	TGTGCCAGCAGTTTAGAATTACGGCAGCCCCAGCATTTT	CASSLELRQPQHF
-	-	TRBV6-1	TRBJ1-6	15	TGTGCCAGCAATGATAGACCGAACGGTAATCCACCCCTCCACTTT	CASNDRPNGNPPLHF
TRBD1	many	TRBV5-1	TRBJ1-1	12	TGCGCCAGCAGCCAGGGGGGGACTGAAGCTTTCTTT	CASSQGGTEAFF
-	once	TRBV3-1	TRBJ1-5	14	TGTGCCAGCAGCCAAGAAGCAGGGTATCGGCCCCAACATTTT	CASSQEAGYRPQHF
-	many	TRBV9	TRBJ2-1	15	TGTGCCAGCAGCGTAGAAGGGGTGGGGGTCAATGAGCAGTTCTTC	CASSVEGVGVNEQFF
-	many	TRBV5-1	TRBJ2-1	16	TGCGCCAGCAGCTTTTCCCCCCAGGGCTCCTACAATGAGCAGTTCTTC	CASSFSPQGSYNEQFF
-	many	TRBV7-9	TRBJ1-1	14	TGTGCCAGCAGCTTTACAGGGAGGAACACTGAAGCTTTCTTT	CASSFTGRNTEAFF
TRBD2	many	TRBV7-2	TRBJ2-5	17	TGTGCCAGCAGCTTAGCCGGGGGGGGAGTCCCGCAAGAGACCCAGTACTTC	CASSLAGGGVPQETQYF
-	many	TRBV7-2	TRBJ1-2	14	TGTGCCAGCAGCCCTAGGGACACTTACTATGGCTACACCTTC	CASSPRDTYYGYTF
TRBD2	many	TRBV10-3	TRBJ2-3	14	TGTGCCATCGGCGCGGGGGGGCCATCAGATACGCAGTATTTT	CAIGAGGPSDTQYF
-	many	TRBV12-3/TRBV12-4	TRBJ2-3	13	TGTGCCAGCATCGACGGACTATCAGATACGCAGTATTTT	CASIDGLSDTQYF
-	many	TRBV7-9	TRBJ2-1	14	TGTGCCAGCAGCCAGCCCGGGTGGGTCAATGAGCAGTTCTTC	CASSQPGWVNEQFF
-	few	TRBV6-5	TRBJ1-1	15	TGTGCCAGCAGTTACCACGGCAGGGGGAACACTGAAGCTTTCTTT	CASSYHGRGNTEAFF
-	many	TRBV7-2	TRBJ2-7	12	TGTGCCAGCAGCTTACAGGCGACCGAGCAGTACTTC	CASSLQATEQYF
-	many	TRBV5-6	TRBJ2-3	14	TGTGCCAGCAGCTCCTCCAATCGGGGCAATGCGCAGTATTTT	CASSSSNRGNAQYF
-	many	TRBV4-3	TRBJ1-4	17	TGCGCCAGCAGCCAAGATCTTTCCAGGGAGACGGGTGAAAAACTGTTTTTT	CASSQDLSRETGEKLFF
-	many	TRBV7-2	TRBJ2-5	14	TGTGCCAGCAGCTCTAACGCGATTCAAGAGACCCAGTACTTC	CASSSNAIQETQYF
-	many	TRBV6-5	TRBJ1-5	13	TGTGCCAGCAGTGAAACGGGTGGTCAGCCCCAGCATTTT	CASSETGGQPQHF
-	many	TRBV20-1	TRBJ2-4	14	TGCAGTGCTAGAGAGGGAACAGCCAAAAACATTCAGTACTTC	CSAREGTAKNIQYF
-	many	TRBV5-1	TRBJ1-4	15	TGCGCCAGCAGCTTAAGTTCGGCACCGGGGGAAAAACTGTTTTTT	CASSLSSAPGEKLFF
-	-	TRBV5-1	TRBJ2-7	14	TGCGCCAGCAGCTCGGGCACTAGTAACAACGAGCAGTACTTC	CASSSGTSNNEQYF
TRBD1	many	TRBV15	TRBJ1-1	14	TGTGCCACCAGCTTTTGGACAGGGACCACTGAAGCTTTCTTT	CATSFWTGTTEAFF
-	many	TRBV18	TRBJ1-5	14	TGTGCCAGCTCACCGGCGGAGAGCAATCAGCCCCAGCATTTT	CASSPAESNQPQHF
-	many	TRBV20-1	TRBJ1-6	15	TGCAGTGCTCGCATCCCCGGGATTCCTAATTCACCCCTCCACTTT	CSARIPGIPNSPLHF
TRBD1	many	TRBV7-9	TRBJ2-2	14	TGTGCCAGCAGCCGGGACAGCAACACCGGGGAGCTGTTTTTT	CASSRDSNTGELFF
TRBD1	many	TRBV9	TRBJ1-2	15	TGTGCCAGCAGCTATCAACAGGGGTTCACGAATGGCTACACCTTC	CASSYQQGFTNGYTF
-	many	TRBV5-5	TRBJ1-6	14	TGTGCCAGCAGCTTGGCCAATGGGGATTCACCCCTCCACTTT	CASSLANGDSPLHF
-	many	TRBV12-3/TRBV12-4	TRBJ1-2	12	TGTGCCAGCAGTTTTGGAGGGTATGGCTACACCTTC	CASSFGGYGYTF
TRBD1	-	TRBV10-3	TRBJ2-1	15	TGTGCCATCAGTCAAGAGACAGGGGCGTACAATGAGCAGTTCTTC	CAISQETGAYNEQFF
-	many	TRBV5-8	TRBJ2-7	14	TGTGCCAGCAGCTTGAAGTGGGGGACTTACGAGCAGTACTTC	CASSLKWGTYEQYF
-	many	TRBV5-8	TRBJ2-3	15	TGTGCCAGCAGCTTGGCAGTCTTTAGCACAGATACGCAGTATTTT	CASSLAVFSTDTQYF
TRBD2	many	TRBV20-1	TRBJ2-5	16	TGCAGTGCTAGTCAAGTAGCGGGGGGCTTACAAGAGACCCAGTACTTC	CSASQVAGGLQETQYF
-	many	TRBV2	TRBJ2-1	14	TGTGCCAGCACTGGGGCCTGGAGGGACAATGAGCAGTTCTTC	CASTGAWRDNEQFF
TRBD1	-	TRBV18	TRBJ2-7	14	TGTGCCAGCTCACCGGGACAGCTGATGGGGGAGCAGTACTTC	CASSPGQLMGEQYF